Below, one T cell receptor (beta chain) is given with its context. Germline V CDR1 and CDR2: MRHNA, SNTAGT. The CDR3 covers 14 residues. V lost 4 bases, J lost 1 base, and 10 bases lay in between. This sample was included in a study of T cell responses to AZD1222 COVID-19 vaccine. The protocol was immunoSEQ multiplex PCR, while the TCRdb copy is restricted to in-frame clones and leaves out a portion. In the table there are some 180,000 clones, 85% to 95% of which are singletons. The TCR was taken from an adult in good health. J is TRBJ1-2 and V is TRBV6-4, with D possibly TRBD1 on 6 matching bases. Source: peripheral blood, taken on day 0 of AZD1222 vaccination. CDR3 in DNA: TGTGCCAGCAGTGTAGGCAGGGGTAACTATGGCTACACCTTC. Translated, it gives CASSVGRGNYGYTF.